This TCR beta chain was observed in a study of blood T cell repertoires in COVID-19. This clone appeared a single time. Libraries were prepared by immunoSEQ multiplex PCR; TCRdb keeps only in-frame clonotypes and omits some of them. Among roughly 110,000 clones listed, roughly 90% were seen once. Germline V gives CDR1 MNHEY, CDR2 SVGAGI. Trimming shortened V by 6 bases and J by 4 bases, and 15 bases separated the two germline ends. This CDR3 contains 14 residues. This chain connects TRBV6-5 to TRBJ2-5; D is possibly TRBD1 (5 bases). This receptor was identified in a man aged 40-50 years with active or convalescent COVID-19. Material for sequencing was peripheral blood. The DNA for the CDR3 is TGTGCCAGCAGCGCTCAGGGTCGAGGAGAGACCCAGTACTTC. Translation gives CASSAQGRGETQYF.